The present T cell receptor (beta chain) was sequenced within a study of OX40 agonist ivuxolimab in advanced cancers. The wider study: While on treatment, patients had intravenous ivuxolimab at 0.01 to 10 mg/kg every 2 weeks.

Sequenced by immunoSEQ multiplex PCR; TCRdb stores in-frame clones only, minus some. The sample has about 46,000 clones, just over 85% seen once. This clone came up once. What it recognizes is unknown. Broader study findings: Among the nonresponders, some also had low normalized T-cell clonal expansion. Clones of CD4+ and CD8+ blood T cells grew by week 6 at doses of 0.1 to 3.0 mg/kg.

Germline CDR1 reads MGHRA; CDR2 reads YSYEKL. J lost 11 bases, V lost 3 bases, and 8 bases had no gene match. The CDR3 runs 13 residues. This chain uses TRBV4-1 with TRBJ2-7, with 9 bases aligning to TRBD1. This sample comprised CD4+ or CD8+ T cells sorted from blood, obtained in a trial of the OX40 agonist ivuxolimab. This receptor was identified in an adult with an advanced solid tumor such as melanoma, head and neck, liver or kidney cancer. CDR3 bases: TGCGCCAGCAGCCAGGCAACAGGGGGCTGGGAGTACTTC. It translates to CASSQATGGWEYF.